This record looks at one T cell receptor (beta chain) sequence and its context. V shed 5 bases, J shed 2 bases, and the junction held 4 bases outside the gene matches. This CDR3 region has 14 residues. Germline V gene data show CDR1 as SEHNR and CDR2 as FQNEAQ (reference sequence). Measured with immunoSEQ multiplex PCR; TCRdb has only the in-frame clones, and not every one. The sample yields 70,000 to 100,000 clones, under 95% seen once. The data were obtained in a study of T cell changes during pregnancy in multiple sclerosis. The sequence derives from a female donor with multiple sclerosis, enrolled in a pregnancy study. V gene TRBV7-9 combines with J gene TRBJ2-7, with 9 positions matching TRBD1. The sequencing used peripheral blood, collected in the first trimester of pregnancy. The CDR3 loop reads CASSPGDRAYEQYF. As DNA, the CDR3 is TGTGCCAGCAGCCCAGGGGACAGGGCCTACGAGCAGTACTTC.